This T cell receptor beta chain was identified during a study of graft-versus-host responses after intestinal transplantation. Germline V gene data show CDR1 as SGHRS and CDR2 as YFSETQ. The CDR3 loop spans 17 amino acids. The trim removed 2 bases at V and 5 bases at J, leaving 10 bases unmatched. In the case of this clone: As yet, its antigen is unknown.

Assay used: immunoSEQ multiplex PCR; TCRdb lists only in-frame clones, some missing. The sample holds approximately 85,000 clones, under 95% seen once. The specimen was unstimulated CD8+ T cells sorted from spleen or lymph node cells, collected before transplant. The rearrangement joins TRBV5-1 to TRBJ2-4; 10 bases are shared with TRBD1. The source is a human donor who was the organ donor for an intestinal transplant. This CDR3 is CASSFNPGQGTENIQYF. As DNA, the CDR3 is TGCGCCAGCAGCTTTAATCCGGGACAGGGGACAGAAAACATTCAGTACTTC.